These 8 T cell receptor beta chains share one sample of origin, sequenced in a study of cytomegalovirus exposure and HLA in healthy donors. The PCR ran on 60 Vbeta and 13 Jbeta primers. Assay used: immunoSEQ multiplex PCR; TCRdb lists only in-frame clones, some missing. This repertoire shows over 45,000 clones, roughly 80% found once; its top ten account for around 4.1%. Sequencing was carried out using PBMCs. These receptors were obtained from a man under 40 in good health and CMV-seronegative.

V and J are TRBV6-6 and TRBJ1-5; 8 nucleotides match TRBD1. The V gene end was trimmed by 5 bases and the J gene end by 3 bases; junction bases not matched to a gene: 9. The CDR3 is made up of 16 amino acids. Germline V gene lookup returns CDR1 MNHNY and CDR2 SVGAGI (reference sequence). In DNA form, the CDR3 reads TGTGCCAGCAGTCCGGACAGGGAGGATGTCAATCAGCCCCAGCATTTT. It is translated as CASSPDREDVNQPQHF.

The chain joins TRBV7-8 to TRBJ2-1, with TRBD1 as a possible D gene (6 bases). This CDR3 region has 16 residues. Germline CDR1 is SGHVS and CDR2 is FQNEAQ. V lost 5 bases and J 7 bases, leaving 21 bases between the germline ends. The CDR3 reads CASSPQTQGTANEQFF. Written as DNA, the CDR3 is TGTGCCAGCAGCCCACAGACCCAGGGGACGGCAAATGAGCAGTTCTTC.

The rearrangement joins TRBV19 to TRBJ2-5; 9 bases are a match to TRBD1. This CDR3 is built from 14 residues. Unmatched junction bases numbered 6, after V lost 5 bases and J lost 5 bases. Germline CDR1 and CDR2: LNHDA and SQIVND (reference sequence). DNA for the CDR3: TGTGCCAGTAGTCTTGGGACAGGGTGGGAGACCCAGTACTTC. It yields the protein CASSLGTGWETQYF.

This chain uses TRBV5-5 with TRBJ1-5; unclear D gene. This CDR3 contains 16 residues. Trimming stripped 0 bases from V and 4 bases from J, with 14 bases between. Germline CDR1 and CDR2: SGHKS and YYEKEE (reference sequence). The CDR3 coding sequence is TGTGCCAGCAGCTTGGGGCAGCGGGCGGGTAATCAGCCCCAGCATTTT. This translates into CASSLGQRAGNQPQHF.

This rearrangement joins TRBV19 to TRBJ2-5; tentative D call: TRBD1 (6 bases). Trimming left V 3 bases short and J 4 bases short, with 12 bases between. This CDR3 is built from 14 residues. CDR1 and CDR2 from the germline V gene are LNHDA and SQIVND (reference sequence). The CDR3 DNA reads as TGTGCCAGTAGTATGTCTCAGGGGCGAGAGACCCAGTACTTC. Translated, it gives CASSMSQGRETQYF.

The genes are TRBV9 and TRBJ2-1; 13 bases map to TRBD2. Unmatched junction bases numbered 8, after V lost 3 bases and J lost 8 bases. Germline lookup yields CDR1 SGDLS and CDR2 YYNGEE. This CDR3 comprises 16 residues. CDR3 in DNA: TGTGCCAGCAGCGGGAGGACTAGCGGGAGTGTCTATGAGCAGTTCTTC. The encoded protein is CASSGRTSGSVYEQFF.

The CDR3 nucleotides read TGCGCCAGCAGCCAAGATTCAGGACTAGCGGGATCCAATGAGCAGTTCTTC. Its protein is CASSQDSGLAGSNEQFF. The chain combines TRBV4-3 with TRBJ2-1, with 12 bases fitting TRBD2. CDR1 is LGHNA, CDR2 YSLEER, per germline. This CDR3 region has 17 residues. The J segment lost 6 bases and the V segment lost 0 bases, leaving 6 bases of the junction unmatched.

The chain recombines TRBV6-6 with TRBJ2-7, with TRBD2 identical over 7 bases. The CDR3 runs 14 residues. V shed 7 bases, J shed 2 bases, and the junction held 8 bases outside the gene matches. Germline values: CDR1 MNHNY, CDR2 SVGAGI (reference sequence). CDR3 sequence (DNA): TGTGCCAGCAAACTAAGCGGGGCCCCCTACGAGCAGTACTTC. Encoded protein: CASKLSGAPYEQYF.